This TCR beta chain emerged from a study of T cells after yellow fever vaccination. Study information: Any fraction with a low cell number was prepared using SMART-Seq v4 Ultra Low Input.

TCRdb reprocessed the 5' RACE reads via MiXCR and lists one record per CDR3 protein. The profile shows roughly 120,000 distinct CDR3 sequences, 7.2% of them singletons. Trimming removed 5 bases from V and 7 bases from J, with 17 bases in between. The CDR3 loop spans 15 amino acids. Germline CDR1 SGHTA, CDR2 FQGNSA. The chain joins TRBV7-2 to TRBJ1-4, with a weak D call TRBD1 (6 bases). This sample comprised CD4+ T cells sorted from PBMCs, obtained approximately 40 days after the first yellow fever vaccination. This TCR was sampled from a young man who received the YFV17D yellow fever vaccine. The CDR3 coding sequence is TGTGCCAGCAGCCGGCGGGTTGGAGGGGGTGAAAAACTGTTTTTT. This codes for CASSRRVGGGEKLFF.